This paragraph reports one T cell receptor beta chain. Its matching antigen is unknown. The sample belongs to a study of cytomegalovirus exposure and HLA in healthy donors. General study points: A classifier reportedly called cytomegalovirus status with high sensitivity and specificity.

The CDR3 totals 12 residues. Germline-derived CDR1 and CDR2 are SEHNR and FQNEAQ (reference sequence). Between the trimmed V and J ends, which lost 1 base and 6 bases, there was a span of 7 bases. Only in-frame clones appear in the TCRdb table, and some are missing; sequencing was by immunoSEQ multiplex PCR. The repertoire holds about 98,000 clones, around 88% seen once, with 3% to 4.5% in the top ten. Sequencing used PBMCs. The sequence was collected from a woman in her thirties in good health and CMV-seronegative. The genes are TRBV7-9 and TRBJ2-7; no clear D. The CDR3 protein is CASSLGFGEQYF. CDR3 bases: TGTGCCAGCAGCTTAGGGTTCGGCGAGCAGTACTTC.